One sample yielded the 30 T cell receptor beta chains listed below, sequenced in a study of beta chain features in type 1 diabetes. Broader study findings: Moderate but significant shortening of TCRB CDR3s was recorded in all four CD4+ subsets from Type 1 diabetes patients.

Their antigens remain unidentified. The entirety of the isolated RNA underwent reverse transcription, so expressed TCRB transcripts were sequenced. Produced via immunoSEQ multiplex PCR; TCRdb's table is partial and in-frame only. The sample includes under 200,000 clones, 6.5% to 8.5% of them seen just once. The sample taken for sequencing was central memory CD4+ T cells from blood. The source of these receptors is a woman younger than 30 with type 1 diabetes.

V usage is TRBV27 and J usage is TRBJ1-2; D gene ambiguous. The CDR3 sequence is 15 residues long. In germline, CDR1 is MNHEY, CDR2 SMNVEV (reference sequence). The V end lost 2 bases, the J end lost 1 base, and 11 bases lay between the germline ends. The CDR3 region has the DNA TGTGCCAGCAGTTTAAGGTCCGCGGTTAACTATGGCTACACCTTC. Its translation: CASSLRSAVNYGYTF.

The table lists this clone with a few counts. The chain recombines TRBV11-2 with TRBJ1-1; TRBD1 might be the D (5 bases). The CDR3 is made up of 13 amino acids. V lost 1 base and J lost 4, with 7 bases in between. The germline gives CDR1 SGHAT, CDR2 FQNNGV. The CDR3 DNA is TGTGCCAGCAGCTTAGTGGGGCTCACTGAAGCTTTCTTT. Translated, it gives CASSLVGLTEAFF.

The gene calls are TRBV2 and TRBJ1-5; D not certain. Germline-derived CDR1 and CDR2 are SNHLY and FYNNEI. V gave up 3 bases and J gave up 2 bases, with 11 bases separating them. The CDR3 runs 15 residues. The DNA for the CDR3 is TGTGCCAGCAGTGACGCGGTGGGTGGCAATCAGCCCCAGCATTTT. It specifies CASSDAVGGNQPQHF.

The V call is TRBV21-1, the J call TRBJ2-4; no DNA check was done on the table's D call, TRBD2. TRBV21-1 is noted as a pseudogene. The CDR3 has 17 residues. The CDR3 DNA sequence: TGTGCCAGCAGCCCGCAGAAGGACGGGGTAGCCAAAAACATTCAGTACTTC. Translating gives CASSPQKDGVAKNIQYF.

The chain joins TRBV18 to TRBJ2-7; D is possibly TRBD1 (5 bases). This CDR3 has 13 residues. Germline CDR1 KGHSH, CDR2 LQKENI. V was shortened by 5 bases and J by 3 bases, with 11 bases between the two germline ends. CDR3 sequence reads: CASSGAYLYEQYF. Here the CDR3 DNA reads TGTGCCAGCTCAGGGGCTTATCTCTACGAGCAGTACTTC.

This clone was recorded a few times. The chain joins TRBV5-1 to TRBJ1-6; 7 bases line up with TRBD1. J gave up 6 bases and V 7 bases, and 4 bases lay outside the gene matches. CDR3 size: 13 residues. Germline loops: CDR1 SGHRS, CDR2 YFSETQ. CDR3 sequence reads: CASGDSSNSPLHF. The CDR3 bases are TGCGCCAGCGGGGACAGCAGTAATTCACCCCTCCACTTT. The full variable domain, with the rest looked up from reference TRBV5-1 and TRBJ1-6, is KAGVTQTPRYLIKTRGQQVTLSCSPISGHRSVSWYQQTPGQGLQFLFEYFSETQRNKGNFPGRFSGRQFSNSRSEMNVSTLELGDSALYLCASGDSSNSPLHFGNGTRLTVT.

This clone was counted a few times. The chain joins TRBV6-1 to TRBJ2-1, with D perhaps TRBD2 (6 bases). Trimming shortened V by 6 bases and J by 5 bases, and 14 bases separated the two germline ends. This CDR3 has 14 residues. Germline V gene sequence: CDR1 MNHNS, CDR2 SASEGT. The CDR3 region is CASRRGFSHNEQFF. The DNA of the CDR3 is TGTGCCAGCAGACGGGGGTTTTCCCACAATGAGCAGTTCTTC.

This clone was seen only a few times. The gene calls are TRBV5-1 and TRBJ2-2; D is unresolved. Germline assignment: CDR1 SGHRS and CDR2 YFSETQ. Deletions cut 5 bases from V and 5 bases from J, with 13 bases between. This CDR3 has 14 amino acids. This CDR3 reads CASSFDTSTGELFF. DNA of the CDR3: TGCGCCAGCAGTTTCGACACATCAACCGGGGAGCTGTTTTTT.

V gene TRBV5-1 combines with J gene TRBJ1-3; 7 nucleotides line up with TRBD1. Looked up from germline, CDR1 is SGHRS and CDR2 is YFSETQ. J gave up 2 bases and V 4 bases, and 6 bases lay outside the gene matches. This CDR3 has 15 amino acids. The CDR3 bases are TGCGCCAGCAGCAGGGGGACAGCCGCTGGAAACACCATATATTTT. Translating gives CASSRGTAAGNTIYF.

In its sample, this clone was seen a few times. The gene calls are TRBV20-1 and TRBJ2-5; D gene ambiguous. There are 11 residues in the CDR3. Per the germline V gene, CDR1 is DFQATT and CDR2 is SNEGSKA (reference sequence). Trimming stripped 3 bases from V and 5 bases from J, with 7 bases between. The CDR3 DNA follows: TGCAGTGCTAGCCCCGGGGAGACCCAGTACTTC. Translating it yields CSASPGETQYF.

This chain's CDR3 is CASSVGTSGANEQFF. The DNA for the CDR3 is TGTGCCAGCAGCGTCGGGACTAGCGGGGCCAATGAGCAGTTCTTC. This rearrangement joins TRBV9 to TRBJ2-1; 13 nucleotides match TRBD2. CDR3 size: 15 residues. Germline lookup yields CDR1 SGDLS and CDR2 YYNGEE. Trimming cost V 2 bases and J 6 bases; bases outside gene matches: 2.

The rearrangement uses TRBV19 and TRBJ1-2, with 11 bases identical to TRBD1. Germline V lookup: CDR1 LNHDA, CDR2 SQIVND (reference sequence). This CDR3 comprises 15 residues. The J segment lost 4 bases and the V segment lost 3 bases, leaving 4 bases of the junction unmatched. The CDR3 is CASSIDGTGGYGYTF. CDR3 sequence (DNA): TGTGCCAGTAGTATTGACGGGACAGGGGGCTATGGCTACACCTTC.

This clone was seen a few times. The V call is TRBV5-1, the J call TRBJ2-7; 7 bases are shared with TRBD2. Germline CDR1 reads SGHRS; CDR2 reads YFSETQ. J was trimmed by 2 bases and V by 4 bases; bases with no gene match: 12. The CDR3 is 16 amino acids. CDR3 region: CASSGGLAVEPYEQYF. The CDR3 nucleotides read TGCGCCAGCAGCGGGGGTCTAGCGGTAGAGCCCTACGAGCAGTACTTC.

The chain combines TRBV30 with TRBJ2-5; D is perhaps TRBD1 (6 bases). The germline V gene encodes CDR1 GTSNPN and CDR2 SVGIG (reference sequence). V gave up 8 bases and J gave up 1 base, with 20 bases separating them. This CDR3 has 15 amino acids. CDR3 residues: CAGEIYGTRQETQYF. Here the CDR3 DNA reads TGTGCCGGCGAAATCTACGGGACACGCCAAGAGACCCAGTACTTC.

This chain connects TRBV5-1 to TRBJ1-1; weak D call: TRBD1 (6 bases). The germline V and J ends were trimmed by 4 bases and 4 bases, with 11 bases remaining between them. The CDR3 length is 13 residues. Germline CDR1 and CDR2: SGHRS and YFSETQ. The CDR3 nucleotides read TGCGCCAGCAGCGTAGACAGGCCCACTGAAGCTTTCTTT. This sequence encodes CASSVDRPTEAFF.

This clone was seen a handful of times. The J gene is TRBJ1-3, the V gene TRBV15; D might be TRBD1 (5 bases). The CDR3 is 17 amino acids. Germline loops: CDR1 LNHNV, CDR2 YYDKDF (reference sequence). With 1 base removed from V and 3 bases from J, the gap between germline ends came to 16 bases. CDR3 amino acids: CATSRGAGPFDGNTIYF. As DNA, the CDR3 is TGTGCCACCAGCAGAGGTGCGGGACCCTTCGATGGAAACACCATATATTTT. The variable domain in full, completed from reference TRBV15 and TRBJ1-3, reads DAMVIQNPRYQVTQFGKPVTLSCSQTLNHNVMYWYQQKSSQAPKLLFHYYDKDFNNEADTPDNFQSRRPNTSFCFLDIRSPGLGDTAMYLCATSRGAGPFDGNTIYFGEGSWLTVV.

This clone was seen more than once but under ten times. The chain combines TRBV5-1 with TRBJ2-6; TRBD2 aligns across 11 bases. Germline loops: CDR1 SGHRS, CDR2 YFSETQ. This CDR3 spans 18 amino acids. V was pared by 1 base and J by 1 base, with 4 bases of the junction left unmatched. The CDR3 reads CASSLWLAGGSGANVLTF. DNA for the CDR3: TGCGCCAGCAGCTTGTGGCTAGCGGGAGGTTCTGGGGCCAACGTCCTGACTTTC.

CDR3 in DNA: TGCGCCAGCAGCCAAGTCGGGACAATGCAGACCCAGTACTTC. This codes for CASSQVGTMQTQYF. This chain joins TRBV4-3 and TRBJ2-5; tentatively, D is TRBD1 (6 bases). Trimming cost V 1 base and J 6 bases, with 12 bases left between them. The V gene's germline CDR1 is LGHNA and CDR2 YSLEER. CDR3 length: 14 residues.

This chain uses TRBV9 with TRBJ1-2; no definite D call. The V end lost 0 bases, the J end lost 2 bases, and 14 bases lay between the germline ends. Germline CDR1 and CDR2: SGDLS and YYNGEE. The CDR3 runs 16 residues. This CDR3 reads CASSVGTGQRNYGYTF. The CDR3 region has the DNA TGTGCCAGCAGCGTAGGGACTGGGCAGCGAAACTATGGCTACACCTTC.

This clone was seen a handful of times. V usage is TRBV4-3 and J usage is TRBJ1-1; weak D call: TRBD1 (6 bases). This CDR3 spans 15 amino acids. CDR1 and CDR2 from the germline V gene are LGHNA and YSLEER. The V end was cut by 0 bases, the J end by 0 bases, with 8 bases between. As DNA, the CDR3 is TGCGCCAGCAGCCAAGAGCGGACAGTGAACACTGAAGCTTTCTTT. Translated, it gives CASSQERTVNTEAFF.

This clone came up a few times. The chain employs TRBV7-6 and TRBJ2-7; D uncertain. V lost 0 bases and J 3 bases, leaving 9 bases between the germline ends. Germline V gene lookup returns CDR1 SGHVS and CDR2 FNYEAQ. The CDR3 extends over 14 amino acids. Here the CDR3 reads CASSLARIGYEQYF. The DNA of the CDR3 is TGTGCCAGCAGCTTAGCGAGGATCGGCTACGAGCAGTACTTC.

A few counts support this clone. The chain combines TRBV29-1 with TRBJ1-3, with 10 bases matching TRBD1. Germline V gene lookup returns CDR1 SQVTM and CDR2 ANQGSEA. The CDR3 extends over 15 amino acids. V was pared by 6 bases and J by 4 bases, with 9 bases of the junction left unmatched. The CDR3 sequence: CSVTPGQGRGNTIYF. CDR3 coding DNA: TGCAGCGTGACACCGGGACAGGGGCGGGGAAACACCATATATTTT.

The rearrangement joins TRBV29-1 to TRBJ2-7; D might be TRBD2 (6 bases). CDR3 size: 12 residues. The V end lost 4 bases, the J end lost 2 bases, and 9 bases lay between the germline ends. Germline-derived CDR1 and CDR2 are SQVTM and ANQGSEA. The CDR3 coding sequence is TGCAGCGTTGCGCGGGGAACCTACGAGCAGTACTTC. Encoded protein: CSVARGTYEQYF.

Here the CDR3 reads CASSLGINSPLHF. For the CDR3, the DNA is TGTGCCAGCAGCTTGGGCATAAATTCACCCCTCCACTTT. This chain joins TRBV11-2 and TRBJ1-6; D remains unclear. The CDR3 covers 13 residues. CDR1 and CDR2 (germline): SGHAT, FQNNGV. Trimming stripped 3 bases from V and 7 bases from J, with 7 bases between. Full variable domain (outside the CDR3, taken from reference TRBV11-2 and TRBJ1-6): EAGVAQSPRYKIIEKRQSVAFWCNPISGHATLYWYQQILGQGPKLLIQFQNNGVVDDSQLPKDRFSAERLKGVDSTLKIQPAKLEDSAVYLCASSLGINSPLHFGNGTRLTVT.

The chain joins TRBV27 to TRBJ2-2; 14 nucleotides agree with TRBD2. V trimming: 7 bases; J trimming: 10 bases; junction bases outside the gene matches: 8. CDR1 MNHEY and CDR2 SMNVEV come from the germline V gene (reference sequence). The CDR3 covers 15 residues. In DNA form, the CDR3 reads TGTGCCAGCACCCGGGGACTAGCGGGAGAAGCGGAGCTGTTTTTT. It codes for CASTRGLAGEAELFF.

This clone was picked up many times. The chain couples TRBV14 to TRBJ2-5, with 7 bases that match TRBD2. J was trimmed by 5 bases and V by 2 bases; bases with no gene match: 8. The CDR3 spans 15 residues. The germline CDR1 and CDR2 sequences are SGHDN and FVKESK. DNA of the CDR3: TGTGCCAGCAGCCAAATGGCGGGAGCACCCGAGACCCAGTACTTC. Amino acids: CASSQMAGAPETQYF.

The sample holds a few counts of this clone. The chain employs TRBV6-1 and TRBJ1-5; D may be TRBD1 (5 bases). Germline CDR1 and CDR2: MNHNS and SASEGT. This CDR3 contains 13 residues. Trimming pared 6 bases from V and 6 bases from J, leaving 12 bases between. This CDR3 is CASRDTPGQPQHF. The CDR3, as DNA: TGTGCCAGCAGGGACACCCCAGGTCAGCCCCAGCATTTT.

The rearrangement joins TRBV2 to TRBJ2-1; TRBD2 might be the D (6 bases). The CDR3 loop spans 13 amino acids. V shed 6 bases and J shed 8 bases, with 14 bases lying between them. Germline V CDR1 and CDR2: SNHLY, FYNNEI. CDR3: CASSRLVYHEQFF. The CDR3 region has the DNA TGTGCCAGCAGCCGACTAGTTTACCATGAGCAGTTCTTC.

This clone was recorded a few times. The chain joins TRBV7-9 to TRBJ1-1, with D unclear. There are 13 residues in the CDR3. Germline V gives CDR1 SEHNR, CDR2 FQNEAQ (reference sequence). Trimming left V 5 bases short and J 0 bases short, with 7 bases between. As DNA, the CDR3 is TGTGCCAGCAGCCAACTTATGAACACTGAAGCTTTCTTT. Its translation: CASSQLMNTEAFF.

In its sample, this clone was seen a few times. The rearrangement links TRBV29-1 to TRBJ2-7, with D possibly TRBD2 on 6 matching bases. The germline V gene has CDR1 SQVTM and CDR2 ANQGSEA. V lost 7 bases and J lost 0, with 10 bases in between. The CDR3 sequence is 12 residues long. The CDR3 DNA is TGCAGCGGGTCCGGGAGCTCCTACGAGCAGTACTTC. Its protein product is CSGSGSSYEQYF.